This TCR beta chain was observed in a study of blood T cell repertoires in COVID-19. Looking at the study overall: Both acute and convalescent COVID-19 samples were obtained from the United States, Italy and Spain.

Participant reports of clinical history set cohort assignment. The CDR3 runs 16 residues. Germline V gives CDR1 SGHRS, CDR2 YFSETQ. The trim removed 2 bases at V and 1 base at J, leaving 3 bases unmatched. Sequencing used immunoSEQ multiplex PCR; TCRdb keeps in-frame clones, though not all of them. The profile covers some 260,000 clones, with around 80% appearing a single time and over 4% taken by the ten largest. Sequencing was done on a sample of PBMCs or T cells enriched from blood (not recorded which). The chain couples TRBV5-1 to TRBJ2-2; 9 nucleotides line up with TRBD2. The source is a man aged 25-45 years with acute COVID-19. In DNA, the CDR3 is TGCGCCAGCAGCTTCGTAGCGGGGGTGAACACCGGGGAGCTGTTTTTT. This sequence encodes CASSFVAGVNTGELFF. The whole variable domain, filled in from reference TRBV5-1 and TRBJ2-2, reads KAGVTQTPRYLIKTRGQQVTLSCSPISGHRSVSWYQQTPGQGLQFLFEYFSETQRNKGNFPGRFSGRQFSNSRSEMNVSTLELGDSALYLCASSFVAGVNTGELFFGEGSRLTVL.